This is a list of T cell receptor beta chains from one sample in a study of early T cells in non-severe SARS-CoV-2 infection. Each CDR3 protein gets one entry after TCRdb re-called the 5' RACE reads with MiXCR. The sample shows tens of thousands of distinct CDR3 sequences, 10% to 15% of them seen only once. Sequenced material: whole blood. These receptors were collected from an adult who was a healthcare worker with PCR-confirmed SARS-CoV-2 infection or an uninfected control (not recorded which). Both conserved end residues are part of each CDR3. The D gene is left open where the match is weak. Clone size is given for some rows only: seen once, a few or many times, or a class if the clone is expanded.

clone_size: many
d_call: .
j_call: TRBJ1-6
v_call: TRBV25-1
cdr3_aa: CAYRRGPITHF
cdr3_nt: TGTGCCTACCGAAGGGGCCCGATAACCCACTTT

clone_size: few
d_call: TRBD2
j_call: TRBJ2-3
v_call: TRBV4-1
cdr3_aa: CASRYGLAETDTQYF
cdr3_nt: TGCGCCAGCAGATACGGACTAGCGGAAACAGATACGCAGTATTTT

clone_size: .
d_call: TRBD1
j_call: TRBJ2-3
v_call: TRBV4-1
cdr3_aa: CASSQEGTGGTDTQYF
cdr3_nt: TGCGCCAGCAGCCAAGAGGGGACAGGGGGCACAGATACGCAGTATTTT

clone_size: few
d_call: TRBD1
j_call: TRBJ2-1
v_call: TRBV12-3/TRBV12-4
cdr3_aa: CASSSGTGGVQQFF
cdr3_nt: TGTGCCAGCAGTTCCGGGACAGGGGGAGTTCAGCAGTTCTTC

clone_size: .
d_call: .
j_call: TRBJ2-1
v_call: TRBV5-5
cdr3_aa: CASSLMSGAHNEQFF
cdr3_nt: TGTGCCAGCAGCTTGATGTCAGGGGCACACAATGAGCAGTTCTTC

clone_size: many
d_call: .
j_call: TRBJ2-1
v_call: TRBV2
cdr3_aa: CASMAGLYNEQFF
cdr3_nt: TGTGCCAGCATGGCGGGGCTGTACAATGAGCAGTTCTTC

clone_size: .
d_call: .
j_call: TRBJ1-1
v_call: TRBV30
cdr3_aa: CAWGAPNTEAFF
cdr3_nt: TGTGCCTGGGGGGCTCCGAACACTGAAGCTTTCTTT

clone_size: many
d_call: TRBD1
j_call: TRBJ1-1
v_call: TRBV5-1
cdr3_aa: CASSSQGLHTEAFF
cdr3_nt: TGCGCCAGCAGCTCACAGGGGCTCCACACTGAAGCTTTCTTT

clone_size: many
d_call: .
j_call: TRBJ2-3
v_call: TRBV7-9
cdr3_aa: CASDSPVPDTQYF
cdr3_nt: TGTGCCAGTGACTCGCCGGTGCCAGATACGCAGTATTTT

clone_size: few
d_call: .
j_call: TRBJ2-5
v_call: TRBV19
cdr3_aa: CATARYLTEETQYF
cdr3_nt: TGTGCCACTGCTCGGTACCTTACAGAAGAGACCCAGTACTTC

clone_size: few
d_call: .
j_call: TRBJ1-2
v_call: TRBV12-3/TRBV12-4
cdr3_aa: CASRTGGGGYTF
cdr3_nt: TGTGCCAGCAGAACAGGAGGGGGAGGCTACACCTTC

clone_size: many
d_call: TRBD2
j_call: TRBJ2-3
v_call: TRBV18
cdr3_aa: CASSPPRAGGTDTQYF
cdr3_nt: TGTGCCAGCTCACCACCGAGGGCGGGGGGCACAGATACGCAGTATTTT

clone_size: few
d_call: .
j_call: TRBJ2-2
v_call: TRBV7-9
cdr3_aa: CASSLAQPSNTGELFF
cdr3_nt: TGTGCCAGCAGCTTAGCACAGCCATCGAACACCGGGGAGCTGTTTTTT

clone_size: few
d_call: .
j_call: TRBJ2-1
v_call: TRBV7-6
cdr3_aa: CASSHPPAGNEQFF
cdr3_nt: TGTGCCAGCAGCCACCCCCCCGCGGGGAATGAGCAGTTCTTC

clone_size: few
d_call: TRBD1
j_call: TRBJ1-2
v_call: TRBV2
cdr3_aa: CASSVDRHNYGYTF
cdr3_nt: TGTGCCAGCAGTGTGGACAGGCATAACTATGGCTACACCTTC

clone_size: .
d_call: .
j_call: TRBJ2-1
v_call: TRBV11-2
cdr3_aa: CASSLGLLYNEQFF
cdr3_nt: TGTGCCAGCAGCTTAGGATTACTTTACAATGAGCAGTTCTTC

clone_size: few
d_call: .
j_call: TRBJ2-1
v_call: TRBV4-1
cdr3_aa: CASSQVGTGDEQFF
cdr3_nt: TGCGCCAGCAGCCAAGTGGGGACGGGGGATGAGCAGTTCTTC

clone_size: .
d_call: TRBD2
j_call: TRBJ2-1
v_call: TRBV27
cdr3_aa: CASSTAGGGYRNEQFF
cdr3_nt: TGTGCCAGCAGCACAGCGGGAGGCGGGTATAGGAATGAGCAGTTCTTC

clone_size: many
d_call: TRBD1
j_call: TRBJ1-1
v_call: TRBV6-5
cdr3_aa: CASSYLDRGGAEAFF
cdr3_nt: TGTGCCAGCAGTTACCTAGACAGGGGAGGCGCTGAAGCTTTCTTT

clone_size: .
d_call: .
j_call: TRBJ2-1
v_call: TRBV3-1
cdr3_aa: CASSSLSSYNEQFF
cdr3_nt: TGTGCCAGCAGCTCCCTCAGCTCCTACAATGAGCAGTTCTTC

clone_size: many
d_call: .
j_call: TRBJ2-1
v_call: TRBV29-1
cdr3_aa: CSVEKQSNEQFF
cdr3_nt: TGCAGCGTTGAAAAACAGTCCAATGAGCAGTTCTTC

clone_size: .
d_call: TRBD2
j_call: TRBJ2-7
v_call: TRBV18
cdr3_aa: CASSPPKAGELYEQYF
cdr3_nt: TGTGCCAGCTCACCACCGAAAGCGGGAGAACTTTACGAGCAGTACTTC

clone_size: .
d_call: TRBD2
j_call: TRBJ2-5
v_call: TRBV5-8
cdr3_aa: CASSLGTSGGATETQYF
cdr3_nt: TGTGCCAGCAGCTTGGGGACTAGCGGGGGGGCCACGGAGACCCAGTACTTC